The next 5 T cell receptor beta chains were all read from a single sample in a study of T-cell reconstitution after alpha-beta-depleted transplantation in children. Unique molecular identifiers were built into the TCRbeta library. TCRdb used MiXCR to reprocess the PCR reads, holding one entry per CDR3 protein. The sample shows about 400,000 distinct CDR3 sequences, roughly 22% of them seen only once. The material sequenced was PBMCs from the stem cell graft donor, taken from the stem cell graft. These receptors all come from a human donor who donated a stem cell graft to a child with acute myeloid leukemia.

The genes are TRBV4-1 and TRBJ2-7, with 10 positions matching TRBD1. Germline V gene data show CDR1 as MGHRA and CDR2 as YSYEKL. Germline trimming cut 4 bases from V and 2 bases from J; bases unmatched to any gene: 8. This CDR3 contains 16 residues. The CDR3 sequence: CASSPSDGTGAYEQYF. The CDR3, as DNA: TGCGCCAGCAGCCCCTCAGACGGGACAGGGGCCTACGAGCAGTACTTC.

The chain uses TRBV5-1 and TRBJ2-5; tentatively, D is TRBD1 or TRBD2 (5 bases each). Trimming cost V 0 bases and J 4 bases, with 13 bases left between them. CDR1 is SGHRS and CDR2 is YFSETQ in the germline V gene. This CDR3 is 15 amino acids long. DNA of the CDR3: TGCGCCAGCAGCTTGGCGGGGACCCTGAGAGAGACCCAGTACTTC. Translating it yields CASSLAGTLRETQYF.

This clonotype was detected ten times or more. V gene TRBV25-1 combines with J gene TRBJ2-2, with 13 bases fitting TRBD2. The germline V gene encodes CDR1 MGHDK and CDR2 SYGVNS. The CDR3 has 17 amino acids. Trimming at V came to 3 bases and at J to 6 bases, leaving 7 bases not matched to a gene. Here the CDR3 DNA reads TGTGCCAGCAGTGACCCCACTAGCGGGAGGGCCTCCGGGGAGCTGTTTTTT. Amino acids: CASSDPTSGRASGELFF.

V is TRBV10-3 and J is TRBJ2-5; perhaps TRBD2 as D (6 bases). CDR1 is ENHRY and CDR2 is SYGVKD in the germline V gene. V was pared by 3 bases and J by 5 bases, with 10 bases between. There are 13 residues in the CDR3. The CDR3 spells CAISDSGGETQYF. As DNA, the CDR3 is TGTGCCATCAGTGATAGCGGAGGGGAGACCCAGTACTTC.

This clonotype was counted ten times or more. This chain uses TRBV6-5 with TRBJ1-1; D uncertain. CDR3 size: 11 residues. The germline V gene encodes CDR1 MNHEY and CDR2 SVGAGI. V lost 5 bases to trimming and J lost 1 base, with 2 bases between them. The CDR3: CASSRNTEAFF. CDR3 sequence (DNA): TGTGCCAGCAGTAGGAACACTGAAGCTTTCTTT.